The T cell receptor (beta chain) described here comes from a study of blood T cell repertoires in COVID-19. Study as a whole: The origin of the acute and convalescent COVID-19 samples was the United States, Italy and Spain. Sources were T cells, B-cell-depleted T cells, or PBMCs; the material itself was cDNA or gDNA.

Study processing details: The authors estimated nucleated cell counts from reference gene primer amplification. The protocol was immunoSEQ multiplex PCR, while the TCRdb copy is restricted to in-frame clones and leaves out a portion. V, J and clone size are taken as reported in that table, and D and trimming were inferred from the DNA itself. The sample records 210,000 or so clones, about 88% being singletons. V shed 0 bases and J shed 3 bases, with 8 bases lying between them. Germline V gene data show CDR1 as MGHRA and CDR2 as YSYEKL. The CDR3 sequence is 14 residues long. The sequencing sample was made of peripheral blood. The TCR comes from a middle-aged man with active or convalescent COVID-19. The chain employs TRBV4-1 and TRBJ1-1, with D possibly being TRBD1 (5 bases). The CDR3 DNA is TGCGCCAGCAGCCAAGATCCGGGGGACACTGAAGCTTTCTTT. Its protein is CASSQDPGDTEAFF.